This T cell receptor (beta chain) was sequenced during a study of T cell repertoires in ileal Crohn's disease. Study information: Median disease duration was approximately 8 years; about 37% smoked at surgery. Regarding the study as a whole: Mucosal expansions were suggested to be mainly CD8 T cells. Active smokers at surgery had more clonal expansions than non-smokers.

In this sample, this clone turned up a few times. No antigen is known for it. CDR1 and CDR2 from the germline V gene are SGHNT and YENEEA. This CDR3 contains 15 residues. V lost 3 bases and J lost 0; bases outside the gene matches: 5. Sequencing was performed with immunoSEQ multiplex PCR; in TCRdb, only in-frame clones are kept and a portion is missing. The table shows around 5,800 clones, with approximately 88% occurring only once. Lamina propria lymphocytes from surgical specimens were isolated on a density gradient before sorting. V is TRBV11-3 and J is TRBJ2-7; 7 nucleotides agree with TRBD2. Sequencing was carried out using CD4+ T cells from ileum. The source is an adult with Crohn's disease. Some clones in this sample may be carry-over from other donors' samples. The CDR3 loop is CASSFSSGLSYEQYF. Here the CDR3 DNA reads TGTGCCAGCAGCTTTTCTAGCGGCCTCTCCTACGAGCAGTACTTC.